These T cell receptor beta chains were read from a single sample in a study of blood T cell repertoires in COVID-19. Assay used: immunoSEQ multiplex PCR; TCRdb lists only in-frame clones, some missing. The data show some 380,000 clones, almost 90% seen once. Sequencing input: peripheral blood. The receptors derive from a man aged 18 to 29 with active or convalescent COVID-19. CDR3s include the opening cysteine and the closing phenylalanine or tryptophan. D genes are given only for firm matches. Not all rows give a size; the values are once, few, many and, for expanded clones, a class.

V	size	D	J	CDR3	DNA
TRBV6-2/TRBV6-3	.	.	TRBJ2-5	CASSLYTLVDQETQYF	TGTGCCAGCAGCCTTTATACCTTAGTAGACCAAGAGACCCAGTACTTC
TRBV7-3	.	TRBD2	TRBJ2-1	CASSLSPLPSGGSFF	TGTGCCAGCAGCTTATCCCCCCTTCCTAGCGGGGGGTCTTTCTTC
TRBV28	.	.	TRBJ2-7	CASTSTGTPVNEQYF	TGTGCCAGCACCTCTACCGGGACTCCCGTAAACGAGCAGTACTTC
TRBV28	.	TRBD1	TRBJ2-7	CASSLPGTDFEQYF	TGTGCCAGCAGTTTACCCGGGACAGATTTTGAGCAGTACTTC
TRBV5-5	.	.	TRBJ2-5	CASSLDGETQYF	TGTGCCAGCAGCTTGGACGGAGAGACCCAGTACTTC
TRBV9	.	TRBD1	TRBJ1-2	CASSVEGQVSYGYTF	TGTGCCAGCAGCGTAGAGGGACAGGTTTCCTATGGCTACACCTTC
TRBV19	.	TRBD1	TRBJ1-3	CASSLLTGGAGNTIYF	TGTGCCAGTAGTCTACTAACAGGGGGTGCTGGAAACACCATATATTTT
TRBV24-1	.	TRBD1	TRBJ1-2	CATSDFRTGSGYTF	TGTGCCACCAGTGATTTCCGGACAGGGTCTGGCTACACCTTC
TRBV14	.	.	TRBJ1-2	CASSQDRVRGGYTF	TGTGCCAGCAGCCAAGACCGGGTTCGTGGGGGCTACACCTTC
TRBV9	once	.	TRBJ2-7	CASSVTPLARSYEQYF	TGTGCCAGCAGCGTAACCCCCCTAGCGCGATCCTACGAGCAGTACTTC
TRBV7-8	.	.	TRBJ1-5	CASSRDRVNQPQHF	TGTGCCAGCAGCCGAGACAGAGTCAATCAGCCCCAGCATTTT
TRBV10-2	.	.	TRBJ2-5	CASSEWSSGIQETQYF	TGCGCCAGCAGTGAGTGGAGTTCGGGTATTCAAGAGACCCAGTACTTC
TRBV24-1	.	.	TRBJ2-5	CATSDLSLAGKETQYF	TGTGCCACCAGTGATTTGTCTTTGGCGGGAAAAGAGACCCAGTACTTC
TRBV27	.	.	TRBJ2-2	CASSFGGYNTGELFF	TGTGCCAGCAGTTTTGGCGGCTACAACACCGGGGAGCTGTTTTTT
TRBV27	.	TRBD1	TRBJ1-6	CASRYDRGAPLHF	TGTGCCAGCAGATATGACAGGGGGGCACCCCTCCACTTT
TRBV4-2	.	TRBD1	TRBJ2-3	CASSQDKRTGALDTQYF	TGTGCCAGCAGCCAAGACAAGCGGACAGGGGCTTTAGATACGCAGTATTTT
TRBV28	.	TRBD1	TRBJ1-2	CASSGAGTGVVGYTF	TGTGCCAGCAGTGGGGCCGGAACAGGGGTCGTCGGCTACACCTTC
TRBV7-3	.	.	TRBJ2-1	CASSSWAGFVDEQFF	TGTGCCAGCAGCTCATGGGCAGGGTTCGTAGATGAGCAGTTCTTC
TRBV27	.	.	TRBJ2-3	CASSSSLAFTQYF	TGTGCCAGCAGTTCGTCACTAGCATTTACGCAGTATTTT
TRBV7-9	.	TRBD1	TRBJ1-5	CASSATGGGQPQHF	TGTGCCAGCAGCGCCACAGGGGGAGGCCAGCCCCAGCATTTT
TRBV9	.	.	TRBJ1-6	CASSVASGGDSPLHF	TGTGCCAGCAGCGTAGCCAGCGGGGGGGATTCACCCCTCCACTTT
TRBV6-5	.	.	TRBJ2-2	CASRPWGLTGELFF	TGTGCCAGCAGACCCTGGGGCTTAACCGGGGAGCTGTTTTTT
TRBV5-6	.	TRBD1	TRBJ2-7	CASSLYGTGGFEQYF	TGTGCCAGCAGCTTGTACGGGACAGGGGGCTTCGAGCAGTACTTC
TRBV19	.	.	TRBJ2-5	CASSQGKETQYF	TGTGCCAGTAGTCAGGGAAAAGAGACCCAGTACTTC
TRBV6-2/TRBV6-3	.	.	TRBJ1-1	CASSYNAHRVPLNTEAFF	TGTGCCAGCAGTTATAACGCCCACAGGGTTCCTTTGAACACTGAAGCTTTCTTT
TRBV29-1	.	TRBD1	TRBJ1-2	CSVATGNIYGYTF	TGCAGCGTTGCGACAGGGAATATTTATGGCTACACCTTC
TRBV29-1	.	TRBD1	TRBJ1-2	CSVTDRGYGYTF	TGCAGCGTTACAGACAGGGGGTATGGCTACACCTTC
TRBV9	.	TRBD1	TRBJ1-1	CASSVVTGGAGTEAFF	TGTGCCAGCAGCGTAGTCACAGGGGGCGCCGGCACTGAAGCTTTCTTT
TRBV6-2/TRBV6-3	.	TRBD2	TRBJ2-2	CASSYSGKNTGELFF	TGTGCCAGCAGTTACAGCGGGAAGAACACCGGGGAGCTGTTTTTT
TRBV6-2/TRBV6-3	.	.	TRBJ1-2	CASSYNRPSDYGYTF	TGTGCCAGCAGTTACAATCGGCCCAGCGACTATGGCTACACCTTC
TRBV5-1	once	.	TRBJ1-3	CASSSGGLTSGNTIYF	TGCGCCAGCAGCTCGGGAGGGCTCACCTCTGGAAACACCATATATTTT
TRBV3-1/TRBV3-2	.	TRBD1	TRBJ2-5	CASSQVLQDRGRNQETQYF	TGTGCCAGCAGCCAAGTTCTCCAGGACAGGGGGCGTAACCAAGAGACCCAGTACTTC
TRBV4-3	.	TRBD1	TRBJ1-2	CASSTPGTGLGYTF	TGCGCCAGCAGCACACCAGGGACAGGGCTTGGCTACACCTTC
TRBV4-3	.	TRBD1	TRBJ1-6	CASSQRTGRNSPLHF	TGCGCCAGCAGCCAAAGGACAGGGAGAAATTCACCCCTCCACTTT
TRBV28	few	TRBD1	TRBJ1-3	CASRETGASGNTIYF	TGTGCCAGCAGGGAAACAGGGGCATCTGGAAACACCATATATTTT
TRBV6-2/TRBV6-3	.	TRBD1	TRBJ2-7	CASSQGEEQYF	TGTGCCAGCAGCCAGGGGGAGGAGCAGTACTTC
TRBV6-2/TRBV6-3	.	TRBD2	TRBJ2-3	CASSYLRTSGGLDTQYF	TGTGCCAGCAGTTACTTACGGACTAGCGGGGGCCTGGATACGCAGTATTTT
TRBV14	.	TRBD1	TRBJ1-2	CASSPQGTSYGYTF	TGTGCCAGCAGCCCACAGGGGACCTCATATGGCTACACCTTC
TRBV27	.	TRBD2	TRBJ2-1	CASSLSGGAAYNEQFF	TGTGCCAGCAGCTTATCCGGGGGGGCTGCCTACAATGAGCAGTTCTTC